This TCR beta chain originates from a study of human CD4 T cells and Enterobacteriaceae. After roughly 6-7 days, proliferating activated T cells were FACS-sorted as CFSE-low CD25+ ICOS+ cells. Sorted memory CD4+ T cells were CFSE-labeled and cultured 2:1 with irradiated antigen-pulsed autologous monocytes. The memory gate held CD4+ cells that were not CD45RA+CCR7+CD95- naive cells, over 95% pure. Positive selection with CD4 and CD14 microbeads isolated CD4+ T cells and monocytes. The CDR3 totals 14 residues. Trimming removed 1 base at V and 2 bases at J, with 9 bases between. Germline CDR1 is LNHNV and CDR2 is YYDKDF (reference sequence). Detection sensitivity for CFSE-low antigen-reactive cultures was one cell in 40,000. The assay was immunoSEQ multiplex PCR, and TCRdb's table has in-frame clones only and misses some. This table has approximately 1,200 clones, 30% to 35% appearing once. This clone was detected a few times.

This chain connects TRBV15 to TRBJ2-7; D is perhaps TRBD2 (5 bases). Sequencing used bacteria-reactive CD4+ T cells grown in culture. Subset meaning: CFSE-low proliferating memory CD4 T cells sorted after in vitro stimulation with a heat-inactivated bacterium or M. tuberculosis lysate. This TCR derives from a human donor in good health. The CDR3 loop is CATSRVGVAYEQYF. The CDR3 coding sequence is TGTGCCACCAGCAGAGTCGGGGTCGCCTACGAGCAGTACTTC.